This is a list of T cell receptor beta chains from one sample in a study of early T cells in non-severe SARS-CoV-2 infection. From the 5' RACE reads, TCRdb called clonotypes with MiXCR, one entry per CDR3 protein. The sample shows 84,000 or so distinct CDR3 sequences, 11% to 15% of them seen only once. The sequencing sample was made of whole blood. Source of these receptors: an adult who was a healthcare worker with PCR-confirmed SARS-CoV-2 infection or an uninfected control (not recorded which). Each CDR3 is given with its conserved first and last residue.

v_call	j_call	cdr3_aa
TRBV27	TRBJ2-1	CASSLGDDEQFF
TRBV29-1	TRBJ1-2	CSVEDSSYGYTF
TRBV11-2	TRBJ2-1	CASSSPRGGASEQFF
TRBV6-1	TRBJ1-3	CASSVGTASGNTIYF
TRBV20-1	TRBJ2-7	CSARDRSDYEQYF
TRBV29-1	TRBJ2-3	CSVESGTDTQYF
TRBV5-1	TRBJ2-3	CASSPLATDTQYF
TRBV5-6	TRBJ2-3	CASSLDSGGPLTDTQYF
TRBV27	TRBJ2-5	CASSLGLWETQYF
TRBV4-3	TRBJ2-5	CASSQGQVETQYF
TRBV3-1	TRBJ2-3	CASSQERQRGQQDTQYF
TRBV14	TRBJ1-1	CASSQLIEGGEAFF
TRBV7-8	TRBJ1-2	CASSLVRGPAYGYTF
TRBV15	TRBJ1-5	CATSRRTGANQPQHF
TRBV24-1	TRBJ2-1	CATSPRGSDNEQFF
TRBV29-1	TRBJ2-7	CSAMTSGGAAWYEQYF
TRBV19	TRBJ1-1	CASTRPSNEAFF
TRBV5-1	TRBJ1-3	CASSWDREGSGNTIYF
TRBV13	TRBJ1-6	CASSKQGPNSPLHF
TRBV11-2	TRBJ2-2	CASSQVGDRGNTGELFF
TRBV18	TRBJ1-5	CASSPWQNQPQHF
TRBV7-6	TRBJ2-5	CASSTTWETQYF
TRBV28	TRBJ2-2	CASSALHTLAGGSNTGELFF
TRBV5-6	TRBJ1-5	CASSRTDNQPQHF
TRBV5-1	TRBJ2-3	CASSLTAGAFTDTQYF
TRBV3-1	TRBJ1-2	CASSQVSEGVYTF
TRBV7-2	TRBJ2-7	CASRTRDNYEQYF
TRBV4-2	TRBJ2-7	CASSLQGGDEQYF
TRBV7-2	TRBJ2-7	CASSQTGTPFYEQYF
TRBV5-1	TRBJ1-1	CASGKTGTDTEAFF
TRBV13	TRBJ1-1	CASSLGLIVGTGPEAFF
TRBV29-1	TRBJ1-4	CSVEVDRTSKLFF
TRBV29-1	TRBJ2-5	CSEVGRAQETQYF
TRBV4-1	TRBJ2-7	CASSQKRTGTGSYEQYF
TRBV28	TRBJ1-2	CASSGGYYGYTF
TRBV7-2	TRBJ2-3	CASSSLGLADTQYF
TRBV5-1	TRBJ1-1	CASSLAPGSAFF
TRBV19	TRBJ2-2	CASSIVSGTVTGELFF
TRBV6-2/TRBV6-3	TRBJ1-1	CASSSSRDRVTEAFF
TRBV6-2/TRBV6-3	TRBJ1-6	CASSYSLGFSPLHF
TRBV20-1	TRBJ2-2	CSAQTTSTGELFF
TRBV29-1	TRBJ1-4	CSVLDRTNEKLFF
TRBV10-3	TRBJ2-4	CAISVSSGGADKNIQYF
TRBV12-3/TRBV12-4	TRBJ2-2	CASSGGWTIYRELFF
TRBV6-5	TRBJ1-1	CASSPDRVRTEAFF
TRBV11-2	TRBJ2-1	CASTTSDRRENEQFF
TRBV19	TRBJ1-5	CASSILQGRSDQPQHF
TRBV3-1	TRBJ1-1	CASSPTGREAFF
TRBV2	TRBJ1-2	CASRAGTHYGYTF
TRBV11-1	TRBJ2-1	CASSRIGSYNEQFF
TRBV7-2	TRBJ2-7	CASSPRQTSYEQYF
TRBV7-9	TRBJ2-3	CASSLAGYTQYF
TRBV5-4	TRBJ2-1	CASSSALRRDDEQFF
TRBV5-1	TRBJ2-6	CASSLDGAGANVLTF
TRBV2	TRBJ2-1	CASSRGGGYNEQFF